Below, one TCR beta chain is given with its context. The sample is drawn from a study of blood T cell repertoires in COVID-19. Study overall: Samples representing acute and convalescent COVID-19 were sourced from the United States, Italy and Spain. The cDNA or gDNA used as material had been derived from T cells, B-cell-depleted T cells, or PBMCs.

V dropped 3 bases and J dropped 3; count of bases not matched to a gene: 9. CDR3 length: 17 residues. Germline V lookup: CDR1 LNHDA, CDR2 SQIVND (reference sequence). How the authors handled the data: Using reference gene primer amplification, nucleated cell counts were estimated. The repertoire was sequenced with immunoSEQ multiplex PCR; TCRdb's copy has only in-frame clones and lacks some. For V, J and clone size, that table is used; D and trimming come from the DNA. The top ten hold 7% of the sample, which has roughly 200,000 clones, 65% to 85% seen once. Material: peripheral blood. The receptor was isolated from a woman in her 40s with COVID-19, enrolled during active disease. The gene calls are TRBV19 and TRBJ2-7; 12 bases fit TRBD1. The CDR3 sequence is CASSIRPGTGGFYEQYF. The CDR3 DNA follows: TGTGCCAGTAGTATCCGGCCTGGGACAGGGGGCTTCTACGAGCAGTACTTC.